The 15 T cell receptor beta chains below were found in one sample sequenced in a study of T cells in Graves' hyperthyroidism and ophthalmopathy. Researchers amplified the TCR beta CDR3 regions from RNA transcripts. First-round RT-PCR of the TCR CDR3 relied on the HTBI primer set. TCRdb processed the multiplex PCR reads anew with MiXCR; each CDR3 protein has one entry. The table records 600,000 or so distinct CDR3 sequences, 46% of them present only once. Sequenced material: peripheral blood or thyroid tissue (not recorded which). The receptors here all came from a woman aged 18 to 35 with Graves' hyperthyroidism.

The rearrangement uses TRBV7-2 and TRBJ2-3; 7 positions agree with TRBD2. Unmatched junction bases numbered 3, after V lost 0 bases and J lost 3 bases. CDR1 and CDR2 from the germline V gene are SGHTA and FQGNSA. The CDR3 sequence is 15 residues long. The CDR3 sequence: CASSLALATTDTQYF. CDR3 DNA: TGTGCCAGCAGCTTAGCACTAGCGACGACAGATACGCAGTATTTT.

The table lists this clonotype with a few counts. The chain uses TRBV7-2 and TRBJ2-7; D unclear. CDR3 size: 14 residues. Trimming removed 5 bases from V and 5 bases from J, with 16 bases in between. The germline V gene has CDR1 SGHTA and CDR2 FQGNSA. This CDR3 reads CASSLRLDKDEQYF. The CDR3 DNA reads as TGTGCCAGCAGCCTTCGGCTAGACAAGGACGAGCAGTACTTC.

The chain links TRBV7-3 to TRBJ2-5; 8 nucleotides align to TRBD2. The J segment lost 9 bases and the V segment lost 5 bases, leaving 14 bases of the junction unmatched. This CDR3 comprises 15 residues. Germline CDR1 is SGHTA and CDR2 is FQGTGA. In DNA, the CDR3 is TGTGCCAGCAGCACGACAGTGGTAGCGGGAAGGGCCCAGTACTTC. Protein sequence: CASSTTVVAGRAQYF.

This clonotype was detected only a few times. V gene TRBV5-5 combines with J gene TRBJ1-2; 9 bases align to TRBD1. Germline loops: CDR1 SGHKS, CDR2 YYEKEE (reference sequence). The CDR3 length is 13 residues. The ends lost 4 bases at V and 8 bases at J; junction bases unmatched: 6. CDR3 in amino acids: CASSRWDRDGYTF. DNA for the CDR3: TGTGCCAGCAGCCGCTGGGACAGGGACGGCTACACCTTC.

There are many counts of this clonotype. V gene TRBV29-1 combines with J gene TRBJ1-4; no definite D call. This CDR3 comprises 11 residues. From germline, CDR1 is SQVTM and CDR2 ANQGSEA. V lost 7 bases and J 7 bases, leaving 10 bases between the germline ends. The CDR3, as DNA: TGCAGCGGGGGATATGGTGAAAAACTGTTTTTT. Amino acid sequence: CSGGYGEKLFF. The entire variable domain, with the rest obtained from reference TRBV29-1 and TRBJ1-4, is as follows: SAVISQKPSRDICQRGTSLTIQCQVDSQVTMMFWYRQQPGQSLTLIATANQGSEATYESGFVIDKFPISRPNLTFSTLTVSNMSPEDSSIYLCSGGYGEKLFFGSGTQLSVL.

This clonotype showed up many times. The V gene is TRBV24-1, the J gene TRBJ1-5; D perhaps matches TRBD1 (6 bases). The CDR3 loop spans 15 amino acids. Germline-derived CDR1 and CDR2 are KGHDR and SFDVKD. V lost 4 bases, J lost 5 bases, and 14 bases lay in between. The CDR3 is CATSEGDTTYQPQHF. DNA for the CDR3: TGTGCCACCAGTGAGGGGGACACCACCTATCAGCCCCAGCATTTT.

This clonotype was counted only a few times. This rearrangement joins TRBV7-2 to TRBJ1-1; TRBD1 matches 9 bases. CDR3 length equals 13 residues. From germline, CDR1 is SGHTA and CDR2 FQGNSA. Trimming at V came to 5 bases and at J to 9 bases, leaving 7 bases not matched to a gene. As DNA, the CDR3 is TGTGCCAGCAGCCCGGGACAGGGACCCAAAGCTTTCTTT. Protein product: CASSPGQGPKAFF.

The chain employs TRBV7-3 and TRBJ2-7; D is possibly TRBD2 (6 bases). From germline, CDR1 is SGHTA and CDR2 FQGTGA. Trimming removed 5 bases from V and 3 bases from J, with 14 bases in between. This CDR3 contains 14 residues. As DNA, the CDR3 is TGTGCCAGCAGCCCTAGCGTTAAAGGCTACGAGCAGTACTTC. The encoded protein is CASSPSVKGYEQYF.

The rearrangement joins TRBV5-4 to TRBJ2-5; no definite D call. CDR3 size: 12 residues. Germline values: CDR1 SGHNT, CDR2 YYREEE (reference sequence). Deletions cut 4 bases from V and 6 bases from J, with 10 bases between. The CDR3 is CASSQGIKTQYF. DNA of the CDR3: TGTGCCAGCAGCCAAGGGATAAAGACCCAGTACTTC.

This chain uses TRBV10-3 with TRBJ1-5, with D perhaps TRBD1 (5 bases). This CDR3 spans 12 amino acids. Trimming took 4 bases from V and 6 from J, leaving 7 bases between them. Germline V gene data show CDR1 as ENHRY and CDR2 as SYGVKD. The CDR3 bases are TGTGCCATCAGTGGGAGGGGTCAGCCCCAGCATTTT. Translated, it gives CAISGRGQPQHF.

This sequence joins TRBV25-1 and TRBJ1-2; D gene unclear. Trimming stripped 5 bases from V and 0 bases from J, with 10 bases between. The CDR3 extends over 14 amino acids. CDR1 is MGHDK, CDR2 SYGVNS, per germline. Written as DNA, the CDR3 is TGTGCCAGCAGTACCTCGCGGACTAACTATGGCTACACCTTC. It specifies CASSTSRTNYGYTF.

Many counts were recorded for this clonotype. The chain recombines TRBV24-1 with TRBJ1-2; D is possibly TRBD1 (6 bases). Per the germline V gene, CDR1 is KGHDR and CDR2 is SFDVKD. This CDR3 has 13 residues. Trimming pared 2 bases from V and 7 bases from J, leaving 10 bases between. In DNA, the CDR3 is TGTGCCACCAGTGATTCCCACAGGGCTGGCTACACCTTC. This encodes CATSDSHRAGYTF.

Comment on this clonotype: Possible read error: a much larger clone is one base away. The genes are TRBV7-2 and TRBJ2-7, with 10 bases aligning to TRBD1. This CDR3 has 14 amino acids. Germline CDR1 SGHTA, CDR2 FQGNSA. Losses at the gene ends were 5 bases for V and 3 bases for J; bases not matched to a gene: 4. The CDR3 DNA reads TGTGCCAGCAGCGTCGGGACAGGGGTCTACGAGCAGTACTTC. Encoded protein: CASSVGTGVYEQYF.

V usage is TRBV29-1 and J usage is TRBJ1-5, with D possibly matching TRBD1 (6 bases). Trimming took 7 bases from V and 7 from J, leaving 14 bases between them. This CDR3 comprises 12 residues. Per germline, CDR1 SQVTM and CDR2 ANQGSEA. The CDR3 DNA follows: TGCAGCGCTAGACAGGTCAAACAGCCCCAGCATTTT. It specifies CSARQVKQPQHF. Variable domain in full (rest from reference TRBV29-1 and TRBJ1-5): SAVISQKPSRDICQRGTSLTIQCQVDSQVTMMFWYRQQPGQSLTLIATANQGSEATYESGFVIDKFPISRPNLTFSTLTVSNMSPEDSSIYLCSARQVKQPQHFGDGTRLSIL.

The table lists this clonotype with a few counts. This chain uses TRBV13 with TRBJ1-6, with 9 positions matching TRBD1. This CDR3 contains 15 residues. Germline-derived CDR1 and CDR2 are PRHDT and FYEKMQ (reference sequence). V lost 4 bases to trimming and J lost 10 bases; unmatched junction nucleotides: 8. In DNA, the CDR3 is TGTGCCAGCAGCTCCCGGGACAGGGATTACTCACCCCTCCACTTT. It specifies CASSSRDRDYSPLHF.